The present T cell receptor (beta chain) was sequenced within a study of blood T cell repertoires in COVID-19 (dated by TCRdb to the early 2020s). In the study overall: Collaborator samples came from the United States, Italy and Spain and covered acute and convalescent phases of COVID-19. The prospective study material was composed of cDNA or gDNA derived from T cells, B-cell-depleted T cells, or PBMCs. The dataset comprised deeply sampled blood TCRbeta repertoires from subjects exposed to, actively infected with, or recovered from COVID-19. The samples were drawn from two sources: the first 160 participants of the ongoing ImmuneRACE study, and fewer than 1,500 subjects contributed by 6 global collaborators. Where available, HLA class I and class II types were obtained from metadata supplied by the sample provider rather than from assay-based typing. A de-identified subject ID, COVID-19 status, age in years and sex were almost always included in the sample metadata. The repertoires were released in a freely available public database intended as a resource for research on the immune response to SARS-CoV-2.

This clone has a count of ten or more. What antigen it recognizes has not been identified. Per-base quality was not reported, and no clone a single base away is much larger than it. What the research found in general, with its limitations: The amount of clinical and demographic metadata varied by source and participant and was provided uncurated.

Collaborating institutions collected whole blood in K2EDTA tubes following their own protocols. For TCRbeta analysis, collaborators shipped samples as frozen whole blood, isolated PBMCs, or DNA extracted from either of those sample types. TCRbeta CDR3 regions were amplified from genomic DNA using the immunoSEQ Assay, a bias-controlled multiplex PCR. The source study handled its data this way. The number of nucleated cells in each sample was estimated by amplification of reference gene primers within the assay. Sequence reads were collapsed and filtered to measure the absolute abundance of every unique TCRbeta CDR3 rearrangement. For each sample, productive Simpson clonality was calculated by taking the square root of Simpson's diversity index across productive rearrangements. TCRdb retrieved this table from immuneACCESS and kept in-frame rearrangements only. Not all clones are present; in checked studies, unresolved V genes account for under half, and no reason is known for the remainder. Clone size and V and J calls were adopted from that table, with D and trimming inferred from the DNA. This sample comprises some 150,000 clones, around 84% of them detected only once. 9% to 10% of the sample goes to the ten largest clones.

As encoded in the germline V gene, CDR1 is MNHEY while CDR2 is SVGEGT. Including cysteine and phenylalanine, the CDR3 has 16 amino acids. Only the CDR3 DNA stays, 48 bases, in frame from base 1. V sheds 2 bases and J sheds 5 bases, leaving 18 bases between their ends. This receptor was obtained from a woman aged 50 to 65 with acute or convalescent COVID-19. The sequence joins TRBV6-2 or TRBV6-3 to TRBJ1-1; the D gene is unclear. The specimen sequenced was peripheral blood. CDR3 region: CASSYGMGSWGTEAFF. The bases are TGTGCCAGCAGTTACGGCATGGGGAGTTGGGGAACTGAAGCTTTCTTT.